The T cell receptor beta chain under discussion was sequenced for a study of beta chain features in type 1 diabetes. Germline CDR1 is SEHNR and CDR2 is FQNEAQ (reference sequence). V was trimmed by 4 bases and J by 8 bases, leaving 14 bases between them. There are 13 residues in the CDR3. Broader study findings: Naive, central memory and Treg TCRB repertoires seemed to resemble each other more closely in patients than they did in healthy donors. The study found moderately but significantly shorter TCRB CDR3s in all four CD4+ subsets of Type 1 diabetes patients. Insertions were fewer and deletions more numerous at VDJ junctions in type 1 diabetes patients.

The investigators reverse transcribed all of the isolated RNA, so they sequenced expressed TCRB transcripts. The assay was immunoSEQ multiplex PCR, and TCRdb's table has in-frame clones only and misses some. Among about 650,000 clones listed, 9.5% to 15% were seen once. Purity exceeding 95% was reached by all sorted populations. Comment on this clone: Its antigen is unknown.

V gene TRBV7-9 combines with J gene TRBJ1-2; D unresolved. The specimen sequenced was naive CD4+ T cells from blood. The source of this sequence is a man in his thirties or forties with type 1 diabetes. For the CDR3, the DNA is TGTGCCAGCAGCTCTGACATTAGTCACGGCTACACCTTC. Its protein is CASSSDISHGYTF. The full variable domain, its missing parts supplied by reference TRBV7-9 and TRBJ1-2, is DTGVSQNPRHKITKRGQNVTFRCDPISEHNRLYWYRQTLGQGPEFLTYFQNEAQLEKSRLLSDRFSAERPKGSFSTLEIQRTEQGDSAMYLCASSSDISHGYTFGSGTRLTVV.